Following are 19 T cell receptor beta chains from one sample sequenced in a study of response to subunit inactivated influenza vaccine. MiXCR was run by TCRdb on the RT-PCR reads, yielding one entry per CDR3 protein. The top ten clones hold around 9.9% of a sample with hundreds of thousands of distinct CDR3 sequences, 15% to 20% of them seen once. The sample consisted of PBMCs from blood, taken 5 days after vaccination. The receptor source for this set is a man in his fifties or sixties who received an inactivated influenza vaccine.

This CDR3 is CSARLLRNEKLFF. The CDR3 DNA is TGCAGTGCTAGATTGTTGAGAAATGAAAAACTGTTTTTT. This chain connects TRBV20-1 to TRBJ1-4; D gene unclear. The CDR3 sequence is 13 residues long. Looked up from germline, CDR1 is DFQATT and CDR2 is SNEGSKA (reference sequence). Between the trimmed V and J ends, which lost 2 bases and 5 bases, there was a span of 9 bases.

This sequence joins TRBV7-8 and TRBJ2-3; 9 nucleotides align to TRBD2. Trimming at V came to 3 bases and at J to 0 bases, leaving 4 bases not matched to a gene. Germline CDR1 reads SGHVS; CDR2 reads FQNEAQ. This CDR3 is 16 amino acids long. CDR3 coding DNA: TGTGCCAGCAGCTTCCGACTAGCGGCTAGCACAGATACGCAGTATTTT. The encoded protein is CASSFRLAASTDTQYF.

CDR3 nucleotides: TGTGCCAGCAGCGGCGCATTAGCGGGAGGAGATAATGAGCAGTTCTTC. Protein product: CASSGALAGGDNEQFF. The chain recombines TRBV9 with TRBJ2-1, with TRBD2 identical over 10 bases. The CDR3 covers 16 residues. Unmatched junction bases numbered 10, after V lost 3 bases and J lost 7 bases. Germline CDR1 SGDLS, CDR2 YYNGEE.

The chain uses TRBV6-2 or TRBV6-3 and TRBJ2-1; tentative D call: TRBD2 (5 bases). V lost 4 bases, J lost 0 bases, and 13 bases lay in between. The CDR3 covers 16 residues. Germline V lookup: CDR1 MNHEY, CDR2 SVGEGT. In DNA, the CDR3 is TGTGCCAGCAGTTCAACGGGCGGGTTCTCCTACAATGAGCAGTTCTTC. It is translated as CASSSTGGFSYNEQFF.

The sample holds a few counts of this clonotype. The chain joins TRBV28 to TRBJ1-6; D might be TRBD1 (6 bases). Trimming left V 6 bases short and J 8 bases short, with 17 bases between. The CDR3 runs 15 residues. Germline lookup yields CDR1 MDHEN and CDR2 SYDVKM. CDR3 DNA sequence: TGTGCCAGCAGGGCTCAGGAACAGGGATATTCACCCCTCCACTTT. As protein: CASRAQEQGYSPLHF.

This clonotype was recorded a few times. This chain links TRBV5-1 with TRBJ2-5; D is undetermined. This CDR3 comprises 14 residues. V lost 0 bases and J 5 bases, leaving 11 bases between the germline ends. CDR1 is SGHRS, CDR2 YFSETQ, per germline. CDR3 in DNA: TGCGCCAGCAGCTTGGGGTCCACCGGGGAGACCCAGTACTTC. This encodes CASSLGSTGETQYF. Looking up the rest from reference TRBV5-1 and TRBJ2-5 gives the full variable domain: KAGVTQTPRYLIKTRGQQVTLSCSPISGHRSVSWYQQTPGQGLQFLFEYFSETQRNKGNFPGRFSGRQFSNSRSEMNVSTLELGDSALYLCASSLGSTGETQYFGPGTRLLVL.

The chain combines TRBV5-4 with TRBJ1-2; possible D gene TRBD1, 5 bases. This CDR3 comprises 14 residues. V gave up 4 bases and J gave up 4 bases, with 14 bases separating them. Germline values: CDR1 SGHNT, CDR2 YYREEE (reference sequence). CDR3 sequence (DNA): TGTGCCAGCAGCCGGAGAGAGAGGGGCTATGGCTACACCTTC. Its translation is CASSRRERGYGYTF.

The chain uses TRBV7-9 and TRBJ2-3; the match to TRBD1 covers 10 bases. The CDR3 covers 14 residues. Germline V lookup: CDR1 SEHNR, CDR2 FQNEAQ (reference sequence). The ends lost 5 bases at V and 6 bases at J; junction bases unmatched: 5. CDR3 sequence: CASSQDRGRDTQYF. In nucleotides, the CDR3 is TGTGCCAGCAGCCAAGACAGGGGGCGCGATACGCAGTATTTT.

This chain connects TRBV10-3 to TRBJ2-5; 8 positions agree with TRBD1. Trimming removed 5 bases from V and 5 bases from J; junction bases left unmatched: 4. The CDR3 has 13 amino acids. Germline CDR1 and CDR2: ENHRY and SYGVKD. The CDR3 loop is CAISQGAGETQYF. The CDR3 DNA follows: TGTGCCATCAGTCAGGGGGCTGGGGAGACCCAGTACTTC.

This clonotype was recorded a few times. The CDR3 reads CASSQIAEDWAPDTEAFF. The CDR3 DNA reads as TGTGCCAGCAGCCAAATAGCGGAGGACTGGGCGCCGGACACTGAAGCTTTCTTT. The V and J genes are TRBV4-2 and TRBJ1-1; D unresolved. CDR1 and CDR2 (germline): LGHNA, YNFKEQ. This CDR3 has 18 amino acids. Trimming removed 2 bases from V and 3 bases from J, with 22 bases in between.

This clonotype was seen more than once but under ten times. The CDR3 protein is CASSPRQAGANVLTF. CDR3 DNA: TGTGCCAGCTCACCCAGGCAGGCTGGGGCCAACGTCCTGACTTTC. The J gene is TRBJ2-6, the V gene TRBV18; no clear D gene. This CDR3 region has 15 residues. V lost 3 bases to trimming and J lost 2 bases, with 8 bases between them. The germline gives CDR1 KGHSH, CDR2 LQKENI. Looking up the rest from reference TRBV18 and TRBJ2-6 gives the full variable domain: NAGVMQNPRHLVRRRGQEARLRCSPMKGHSHVYWYRQLPEEGLKFMVYLQKENIIDESGMPKERFSAEFPKEGPSILRIQQVVRGDSAAYFCASSPRQAGANVLTFGAGSRLTVL.

The CDR3: CAWSGIWGEGYNEQFF. The CDR3, as DNA: TGTGCCTGGAGTGGAATCTGGGGGGAGGGATACAATGAGCAGTTCTTC. J is TRBJ2-1 and V is TRBV30; 7 nucleotides match TRBD2. The CDR3 extends over 16 amino acids. V gave up 1 base and J gave up 4 bases; unmatched junction bases: 10. The germline V gene has CDR1 GTSNPN and CDR2 SVGIG (reference sequence).

The chain links TRBV20-1 to TRBJ2-7; D remains unclear. The germline gives CDR1 DFQATT, CDR2 SNEGSKA (reference sequence). The CDR3 has 13 amino acids. The V gene lost 4 bases and the J gene lost 5 bases, with 15 bases spanning the gap. For the CDR3, the DNA is TGCAGTGCTAAGCAGCCGGAGTCCCACGAGCAGTACTTC. Translated: CSAKQPESHEQYF.

This clonotype was seen ten or more times. This chain connects TRBV7-8 to TRBJ2-7, with D perhaps matching TRBD1 (6 bases). The CDR3 spans 15 residues. Germline CDR1 SGHVS, CDR2 FQNEAQ. Trimming left V 5 bases short and J 0 bases short, with 14 bases between. The CDR3, as DNA: TGTGCCAGCAGCCCCAGGGACACCGGCTCCTACGAGCAGTACTTC. This translates into CASSPRDTGSYEQYF.

J is TRBJ2-1 and V is TRBV20-1; 8 bases agree with TRBD1. This CDR3 spans 14 amino acids. V dropped 5 bases and J dropped 3; count of bases not matched to a gene: 6. Per germline, CDR1 DFQATT and CDR2 SNEGSKA (reference sequence). The CDR3 DNA follows: TGCAGTGCTCTCACAGGGGGATACTACAATGAGCAGTTCTTC. Its protein is CSALTGGYYNEQFF.

The table lists this clonotype with a few counts. The gene calls are TRBV20-1 and TRBJ1-2; D is possibly TRBD1 (6 bases). The CDR3 covers 13 residues. V was shortened by 0 bases and J by 10 bases, with 15 bases between the two germline ends. Per the germline V gene, CDR1 is DFQATT and CDR2 is SNEGSKA (reference sequence). As DNA, the CDR3 is TGCAGTGCTAGAGATCTGGAGGGGGGAGACTACACCTTC. Translated: CSARDLEGGDYTF.

This clonotype was seen only a few times. This sequence joins TRBV15 and TRBJ2-3, with D perhaps matching TRBD2 (5 bases). The V end lost 2 bases, the J end lost 6 bases, and 9 bases lay between the germline ends. CDR1 LNHNV and CDR2 YYDKDF come from the germline V gene (reference sequence). This CDR3 is 13 amino acids long. For the CDR3, the DNA is TGTGCCACCAGCAGAAATCCGGGGGATACGCAGTATTTT. Translation: CATSRNPGDTQYF.

The chain joins TRBV5-1 to TRBJ2-7; possibly TRBD1 for D (6 bases). The CDR3 loop spans 16 amino acids. Germline CDR1 is SGHRS and CDR2 is YFSETQ. Trimming shortened V by 1 base and J by 0 bases, and 14 bases separated the two germline ends. The CDR3 is CASSLSASRGSYEQYF. DNA of the CDR3: TGCGCCAGCAGCTTGTCGGCTAGCAGGGGCTCCTACGAGCAGTACTTC. Filled out from reference TRBV5-1 and TRBJ2-7, the complete variable domain reads KAGVTQTPRYLIKTRGQQVTLSCSPISGHRSVSWYQQTPGQGLQFLFEYFSETQRNKGNFPGRFSGRQFSNSRSEMNVSTLELGDSALYLCASSLSASRGSYEQYFGPGTRLTVT.

This clonotype was counted ten times or more. The rearrangement uses TRBV20-1 and TRBJ2-3, with TRBD2 matching 7 bases. Germline V lookup: CDR1 DFQATT, CDR2 SNEGSKA (reference sequence). V trimming: 2 bases; J trimming: 2 bases; junction bases outside the gene matches: 7. The CDR3 is made up of 15 amino acids. The CDR3 here is CSARSLASFTDTQYF. CDR3 DNA sequence: TGCAGTGCTAGATCACTAGCGTCCTTCACAGATACGCAGTATTTT.